The sequence of this T cell receptor beta chain was determined in a study of cytomegalovirus exposure and HLA in healthy donors. A remark on this clone: Its cognate antigen is unknown.

The CDR3 sequence is 17 residues long. Amplification used 60 Vbeta primers and 13 Jbeta primers. Measured with immunoSEQ multiplex PCR; TCRdb has only the in-frame clones, and not every one. The sample holds about 240,000 clones; around 80% are singletons and the top ten take under 0.6%. Study results and limitations: Sequencing had likely introduced a cluster of highly shared sequence variants as an artifact. Several of the most significant clusters appeared linked to common viral pathogens, based on a later analysis. Reportedly, TCR beta sequences accurately predicted HLA-A and HLA-B alleles in most subjects. Follow-up analysis later connected one missense variant in DCLRE1C with trimming of TCR beta V- and J-genes.

This chain links TRBV21-1 with TRBJ1-1; the table's D call, TRBD1, was not checked against the DNA. TRBV21-1 corresponds to a pseudogene. Sequenced input: PBMCs. The TCR originated in a boy under 18 in good health and CMV-seronegative. CDR3 loop: CASSKRPVGGRATEAFF. The CDR3 DNA is TGTGCCAGCAGCAAACGCCCGGTTGGGGGCAGGGCAACTGAAGCTTTCTTT.